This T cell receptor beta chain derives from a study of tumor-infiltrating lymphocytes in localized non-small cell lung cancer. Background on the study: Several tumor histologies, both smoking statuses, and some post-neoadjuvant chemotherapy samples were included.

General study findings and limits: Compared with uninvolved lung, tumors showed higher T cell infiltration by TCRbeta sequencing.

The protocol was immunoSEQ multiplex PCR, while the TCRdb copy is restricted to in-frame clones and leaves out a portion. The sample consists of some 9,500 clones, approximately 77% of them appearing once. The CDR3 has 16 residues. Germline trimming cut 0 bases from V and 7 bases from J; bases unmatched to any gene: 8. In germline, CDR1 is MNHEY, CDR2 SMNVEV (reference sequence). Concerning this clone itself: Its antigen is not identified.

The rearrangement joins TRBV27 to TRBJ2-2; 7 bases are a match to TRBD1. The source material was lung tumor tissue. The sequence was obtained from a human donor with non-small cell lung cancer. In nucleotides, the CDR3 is TGTGCCAGCAGTTTATCGGCAGGGGGATTTAACGGGGAGCTGTTTTTT. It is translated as CASSLSAGGFNGELFF.